The clone carrying this T cell receptor beta chain was counted a few times. This sample is part of a study of CD8 T cells in Susac syndrome. In blood CD8+ and CD4+ T cells, TCR beta underwent sequencing. Relapsing-remitting disease, either stable or active, was present in the multiple sclerosis controls, who were treatment-naive patients. This CDR3 has 14 amino acids. The germline gives CDR1 MNHEY, CDR2 SMNVEV (reference sequence). V lost 5 bases and J lost 2, with 12 bases in between. When the RNA was reverse transcribed, random hexamers were used with an input of about 0.5 to 1 ug. It was immunoSEQ multiplex PCR that amplified TCR beta CDR3 across 54 Vbeta and 13 Jbeta. Via MiXCR, TCRdb re-called the immunoSEQ multiplex PCR reads, giving one row per CDR3 protein. The sample contains around 130,000 distinct CDR3 sequences, 90% to 95% of which appear only once.

The source is a human donor with multiple sclerosis. Sequenced input: CD8+ T cells from PBMCs. This chain links TRBV27 with TRBJ1-1, with D uncertain. The CDR3 bases are TGTGCCAGCAGTCTCGGGTGGGGTAACACTGAAGCTTTCTTT. This encodes CASSLGWGNTEAFF.